Here is one T cell receptor beta chain with its context. Its binding antigen is unknown. No quality values exist for individual bases; no much larger clone is one base distant. Participants were included only if at least one PBMC sample before ART initiation and at least two post-ART samples were available. Every participant with HIV received treatment in the United States of America. Before DNA extraction, cryopreserved samples containing about 0.9-11 million PBMC were thawed and washed. At the time of the earliest PBMC sample, participants with HIV were aged between roughly 23 and 60 years. PBMC samples from each participant spanned 1-4 timepoints before ART initiation and 2-8 timepoints after ART initiation, with a median of 7 samples. For every participant, serial HIV viral load, CD4+ T-cell count, ART history and demographic data were obtained. Genomic DNA was extracted from unsorted PBMC with a Qiagen kit on a QIAcube, with processing performed in batches of 12 samples.

This sample is drawn from a study of long-term antiretroviral therapy in people with HIV (dated by TCRdb to the early 2020s). Regarding the study in general: Collection of the earliest samples took place about a decade ahead of the 2015 WHO recommendation for immediate ART, at a time when ART was typically delayed until CD4 counts fell. No cross-contamination during QIAcube processing turned up in test extractions that ran a monoclonal T-cell line alongside 25 to 35 polyclonal samples. About 40% of the 30 participants with HIV were female. Whether ART initiation and durable HIV suppression were associated with changes in peripheral blood TRB repertoire composition and diversity was tested in a retrospective serial study. A total of 192 cryopreserved PBMC samples were contributed to the cohort by 30 adults with confirmed HIV infection, with samples collected serially over a mean of 6 years (range 1-12). The paper's findings and limits, for the study overall: ART initiation was associated with a significant increase in TRB diversity, but diversity stayed significantly below transplant donor controls even after long-term ART. Expanded TRB clones identified before ART initiation dominated the repertoire across all time points, though the dominance fluctuated and decreased in many PLHIV after ART. Samples dated from the mid-2000s to the late 2010s, and the ART regimens used may be less effective than current ones. Since PBMC availability was limited, sequencing covered only the TCR beta chain, with no alpha chain pairing. CDR3 length ranges in HIV repertoires were narrower than in controls, and network structure suggested an antigen-experienced repertoire with only a slight naive shift after ART. Inferences about post-ART repertoire changes are limited because no data were available on ART adherence, viral resistance or therapy changes. Unsorted PBMC were profiled instead of sorted CD4+ and CD8+ T cells because pre-ART samples had limited cell numbers.

Looking up the germline V gene yields CDR1 SQVTM and CDR2 ANQGSEA. V is trimmed back by 7 bases and J by 4 bases, and the junction contains 5 bases that no gene match accounts for. The CDR3 measures 12 amino acids from cysteine to phenylalanine. CDR3 DNA is the only sequence kept; it has 36 bases, read in frame from the first base. The immunoSEQ hsTCRB v3.0 assay was used at survey level resolution for TRB variable region sequencing. The targeted TRB sequencing depth was roughly 35,000-50,000 T-cell genomes per sample. TRB libraries were pooled and sequenced on an Illumina MiSeq using a v3 150-cycle kit. Turning to the authors' computational methods: Repertoire analysis was performed in R inside a reproducible Nextflow workflow that covered QC, data transformation and analysis. Custom analyses were implemented in LymphoSeq2, an R package for AIRR-Seq data exploration. Several samples that produced fewer than 5000 total TRB sequences were removed, so approximately 190 HIV repertoires were analyzed. Among the 190 or so HIV repertoires that were kept, some 61 were collected before ART initiation and under 150 were collected after ART initiation. Repertoires were downsampled to 5000 TRB nucleotide sequences, and summary statistics were averaged over 100 downsampling iterations. TRB sequences were retained for analysis only if CDR3 regions of at least seven amino acids were present. Two measures captured diversity: a Shannon entropy-derived clonality score and the Gini coefficient. In repertoire networks, the top 5000 CDR3 amino acid sequences were linked whenever an edit distance of one separated two sequences. GLIPH2 predicted antigen specificity groups and MHC restriction for TRB CDR3 amino acid sequences. To flag known associations with CMV, EBV, HIV or tissue antigens, CDR3 amino acid sequences were compared against VDJdb and McPAS-TCR. Pre-ART, post-ART and control groups were compared with Wilcoxon signed-rank tests and Holm-Bonferroni correction. Held by TCRdb, this immuneACCESS table contains in-frame sequences only and omits some clones. Under half of the omission traces to an unresolved V gene where checked; the cause of the rest is unknown. V, J and clone size are those of that table, while D and trimming were read from the DNA. This sample holds some 9,700 clones; roughly four fifths were observed only once. The ten largest clones capture 20% to 25% of the sample.

The sequences come from unsorted PBMCs, collected 1.8 years before starting antiretroviral therapy. The V and J genes are TRBV29-1 and TRBJ1-2, and TRBD1 aligns with 8 junction nucleotides. This sequence originates from a man aged 40-49 years with HIV. The DNA sequence is given as TGCAGCGCCGATACAGGGGGCTATGGCTACACCTTC. It is translated as CSADTGGYGYTF.